The T cell receptor beta chain described here comes from a study of cytomegalovirus exposure and HLA in healthy donors. Points from the study as a whole: TCR beta sequences numbering 16,951 were associated with HLA alleles at 0.05 false discovery rate in a later analysis. Earlier analysis yielded a pattern in which most TCR beta V segments were productive about 90% or about 30% of the time.

V gave up 3 bases and J gave up 3 bases, with 6 bases separating them. The CDR3 consists of 11 residues. Per the germline V gene, CDR1 is DFQATT and CDR2 is SNEGSKA (reference sequence). The PCR made use of 60 Vbeta and 13 Jbeta primers. The table came from immunoSEQ multiplex PCR; TCRdb's copy has only in-frame clones and leaves some out. Here the sample spans some 120,000 clones, 75% to 90% being singletons. The count of this clone is one. Antigen: not known. The rearrangement links TRBV20-1 to TRBJ2-7; D uncertain. Material: PBMCs. The sequence derives from a male donor in good health and CMV-seronegative. CDR3 bases: TGCAGTGCTAGGCACAACTACGAGCAGTACTTC. This gives the protein CSARHNYEQYF.